This TCR beta chain stems from a study of cytomegalovirus exposure and HLA in healthy donors. Points from the study as a whole: Sequencing artifact likely explains a cluster of highly shared sequence variants. A later analysis appeared to link common viral pathogens to several of the most significant clusters. In a later analysis, at a false discovery rate of 0.05, roughly 16,000 TCR beta sequences matched HLA alleles. Most CMV-associated TCR beta chains were later found to appear HLA-restricted.

This PCR relied on a set of 60 Vbeta primers and 13 Jbeta primers. Profiling relied on immunoSEQ multiplex PCR, and the TCRdb table lists in-frame clones only, not all of them. The table shows about 170,000 clones, with approximately 80% occurring only once. With respect to this clone: Its antigen is still unknown.

Source material: PBMCs. The clonotype was recovered from a woman between 50 and 59 years old in good health and CMV-seronegative.

This CDR3 reads CASSPETSGSRSDTQYF. In nucleotides, the CDR3 is TGTGCCAGCAGCCCAGAGACTAGCGGGAGTCGGTCAGATACGCAGTATTTT. The J gene is TRBJ2-3, the V gene TRBV7-2, with 12 nucleotides matching TRBD2. Trimming removed 5 bases from V and 4 bases from J; junction bases left unmatched: 10. The CDR3 length is 17 residues. CDR1 and CDR2 (germline): SGHTA, FQGNSA.